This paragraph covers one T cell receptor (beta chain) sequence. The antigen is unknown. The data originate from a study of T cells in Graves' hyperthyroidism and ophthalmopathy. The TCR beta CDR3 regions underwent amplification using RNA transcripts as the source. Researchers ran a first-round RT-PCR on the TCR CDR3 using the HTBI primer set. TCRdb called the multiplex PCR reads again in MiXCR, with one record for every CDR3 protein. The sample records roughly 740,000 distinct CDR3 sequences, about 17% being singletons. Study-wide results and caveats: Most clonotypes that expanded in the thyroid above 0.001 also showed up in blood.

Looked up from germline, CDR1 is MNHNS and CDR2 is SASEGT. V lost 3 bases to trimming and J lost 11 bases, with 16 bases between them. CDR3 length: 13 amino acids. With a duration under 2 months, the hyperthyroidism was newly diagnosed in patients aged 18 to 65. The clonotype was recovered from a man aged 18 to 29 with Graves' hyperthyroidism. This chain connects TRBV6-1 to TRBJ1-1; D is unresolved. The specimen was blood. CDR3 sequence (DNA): TGTGCCAGCAGTGAGATGCTACAGCCTTTGGCTTTCTTT. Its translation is CASSEMLQPLAFF.